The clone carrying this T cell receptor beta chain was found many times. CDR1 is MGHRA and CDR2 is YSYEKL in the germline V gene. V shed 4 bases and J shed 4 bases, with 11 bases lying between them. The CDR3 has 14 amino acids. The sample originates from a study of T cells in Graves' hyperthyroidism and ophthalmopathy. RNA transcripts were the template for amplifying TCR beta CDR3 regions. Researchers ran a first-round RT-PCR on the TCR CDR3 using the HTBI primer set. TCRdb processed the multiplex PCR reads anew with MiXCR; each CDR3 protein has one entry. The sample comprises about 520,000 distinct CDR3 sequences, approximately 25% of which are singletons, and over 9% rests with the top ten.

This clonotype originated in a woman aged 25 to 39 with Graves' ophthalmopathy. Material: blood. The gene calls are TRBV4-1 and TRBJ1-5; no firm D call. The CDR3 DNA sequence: TGCGCCAGCAGCCGAGTATTGAGTAATCAGCCCCAGCATTTT. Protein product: CASSRVLSNQPQHF.